A selection of T cell receptor beta chains follows, all from one sample in a study of blood T cells in healthy people across ages. MiXCR, applied by TCRdb to the 5' RACE reads, yields one record per CDR3 protein. The top ten hold around 10% of the sample, which has approximately 1.5 million distinct CDR3 sequences, about 35% seen once. The source material was blood. The receptors shown here come from a woman aged 30 to 39 in good health. CDR3s include the opening cysteine and the closing phenylalanine or tryptophan. A D gene is named only where the DNA matches it firmly. Size tells how often a clone was seen (once, few, many) or the class of an expanded clone, and some rows leave it out.

d_gene,abundance,v_gene,j_gene,CDR3aa,CDR3nt
NA,many,TRBV4-2,TRBJ2-3,CASSQERRGTDTQYF,TGTGCCAGCAGCCAAGAACGGAGGGGCACAGATACGCAGTATTTT
NA,NA,TRBV20-1,TRBJ2-1,CSARVRTDYNEQFF,TGCAGTGCTAGAGTACGCACAGATTACAATGAGCAGTTCTTC
NA,few,TRBV3-1,TRBJ2-1,CASSYRTVSGEQFF,TGTGCCAGCAGCTACCGGACAGTGTCTGGTGAGCAGTTCTTC
NA,NA,TRBV18,TRBJ2-6,CASRGRSSSGANVLTF,TGTGCCAGCCGGGGCAGGTCCTCCTCTGGGGCCAACGTCCTGACTTTC
TRBD1,NA,TRBV6-1,TRBJ2-5,CASSEVGRGYERYF,TGTGCCAGCAGTGAAGTTGGCAGGGGGTACGAGCGGTACTTC
TRBD1,few,TRBV20-1,TRBJ1-4,CSARRTTGAYEKLFF,TGCAGTGCTAGACGTACCACAGGGGCTTACGAAAAACTGTTTTTT
TRBD2,many,TRBV20-1,TRBJ2-7,CSARVLAGGLAEQYF,TGCAGTGCGAGGGTCCTAGCGGGGGGGCTCGCCGAGCAGTACTTC
NA,NA,TRBV9,TRBJ2-7,CASSIDSGAATYEQYF,TGTGCCAGCAGCATCGACTCCGGGGCGGCTACCTACGAGCAGTACTTC
TRBD2,NA,TRBV14,TRBJ2-1,CASSSTTAREGYNEQFF,TGTGCCAGCAGCTCGACAACCGCGCGGGAGGGCTATAATGAGCAGTTCTTC
NA,once,TRBV20-1,TRBJ1-5,CSASPKVHGPQHF,TGCAGTGCTAGCCCCAAGGTCCATGGTCCCCAGCATTTT
TRBD2,NA,TRBV13,TRBJ2-2,CASSSRLASNTGELFF,TGTGCCAGCAGCTCCCGACTAGCGTCGAACACCGGGGAGCTGTTTTTT
NA,NA,TRBV29-1,TRBJ2-1,CSTKSWENEQFF,TGCAGCACGAAATCATGGGAGAATGAGCAGTTCTTC
NA,few,TRBV7-9,TRBJ2-5,CASSLARLARNETQYF,TGTGCCAGCAGCTTAGCGCGGTTAGCTCGGAATGAGACCCAGTACTTC
TRBD2,NA,TRBV4-2,TRBJ2-3,CASSQELAGGPSTDTQYF,TGTGCCAGCAGCCAAGAGTTGGCGGGGGGGCCTAGCACAGATACGCAGTATTTT
NA,NA,TRBV20-1,TRBJ2-5,CSASKARSGETQYF,TGCAGTGCTAGTAAGGCCCGAAGCGGGGAGACCCAGTACTTC
TRBD2,NA,TRBV10-3,TRBJ2-2,CAISELLAGNTGELFF,TGTGCCATCAGTGAGTTGCTAGCGGGAAACACCGGGGAGCTGTTTTTT
TRBD2,NA,TRBV27,TRBJ2-3,CASRPTSGSHDTQYF,TGTGCCAGCAGACCGACTAGCGGGTCACACGATACGCAGTATTTT
TRBD2,NA,TRBV4-1,TRBJ2-3,CASSPIPAGSGGGLTQYF,TGCGCCAGCAGCCCCATCCCGGCCGGATCGGGAGGAGGTCTCACGCAGTATTTT
NA,many,TRBV10-3,TRBJ2-7,CATRDATASYEQYF,TGTGCCACCCGAGATGCGACGGCCTCCTACGAGCAGTACTTC
TRBD1,NA,TRBV3-1,TRBJ1-2,CASSQVTGPWDGYTF,TGTGCCAGCAGCCAGGTGACAGGGCCCTGGGATGGCTACACCTTC
TRBD1,NA,TRBV27,TRBJ2-7,CASTQRGQGIYEQYF,TGTGCCAGCACTCAACGCGGACAGGGAATTTACGAGCAGTACTTC
TRBD1,NA,TRBV18,TRBJ1-2,CASSPTGGPHGYTF,TGTGCCAGCTCACCCACAGGGGGCCCCCATGGCTACACCTTC
NA,NA,TRBV18,TRBJ2-5,CANSSQGSQETQYF,TGTGCCAACTCCTCCCAGGGTTCGCAAGAGACCCAGTACTTC
NA,NA,TRBV10-3,TRBJ2-2,CAISGQDWNTGELFF,TGTGCCATCAGTGGCCAAGACTGGAACACCGGGGAGCTGTTTTTT
TRBD1,NA,TRBV7-9,TRBJ2-6,CASSLDIWDRGLSGANVLTF,TGTGCCAGCAGCTTGGATATTTGGGACAGGGGGCTATCTGGGGCCAACGTCCTGACTTTC
NA,few,TRBV9,TRBJ1-1,CASSGVRGTEAFF,TGTGCCAGCAGCGGTGTTCGGGGCACTGAAGCTTTCTTT
TRBD1,many,TRBV29-1,TRBJ2-1,CSAGDSSSYNEQFF,TGCAGCGCCGGGGACAGCAGCTCCTACAATGAGCAGTTCTTC
NA,NA,TRBV5-1,TRBJ2-2,CASSSPRLGANTGELFF,TGCGCCAGCAGCTCCCCCAGACTAGGAGCGAACACCGGGGAGCTGTTTTTT
TRBD2,NA,TRBV9,TRBJ2-7,CASSVTSGSPYEQYF,TGTGCCAGCAGCGTAACTAGCGGGAGCCCCTACGAGCAGTACTTC
TRBD1,few,TRBV2,TRBJ2-3,CASSDLDRVATDTQYF,TGTGCCAGCAGTGATCTCGACAGGGTTGCGACAGATACGCAGTATTTT
NA,NA,TRBV5-6,TRBJ2-7,CASSFKRTYEQYF,TGTGCCAGCAGCTTTAAGAGAACCTACGAGCAGTACTTC
NA,NA,TRBV4-2,TRBJ2-6,CASSQEGRSGANVLTF,TGTGCCAGCAGCCAAGAGGGGCGCTCTGGGGCCAACGTCCTGACTTTC
NA,NA,TRBV6-4,TRBJ1-5,CASRHKVASNQPQHF,TGTGCCAGCAGACACAAAGTGGCGAGCAATCAGCCCCAGCATTTT
NA,few,TRBV3-1,TRBJ1-1,CASSQLDRVGTEAFF,TGTGCCAGCAGCCAACTTGACAGAGTTGGCACTGAAGCTTTCTTT
TRBD2,NA,TRBV5-1,TRBJ2-5,CASSPGLAGGLTYGQYF,TGCGCCAGCAGTCCGGGACTAGCGGGGGGATTAACCTACGGGCAGTACTTC
TRBD1,few,TRBV7-9,TRBJ2-4,CASSSTIGQGAYDKNIQYF,TGTGCCAGCAGCTCGACTATCGGACAGGGGGCGTATGACAAAAACATTCAGTACTTC
TRBD2,few,TRBV20-1,TRBJ2-1,CSATEDGRPSDEQFF,TGCAGTGCTACGGAGGACGGGAGGCCGTCCGATGAGCAGTTCTTC
TRBD1,once,TRBV5-1,TRBJ2-7,CASSLATDRGRYEQYF,TGCGCCAGCAGCTTGGCTACGGACAGGGGAAGATACGAGCAGTACTTC
NA,NA,TRBV25-1,TRBJ2-3,CARRADIYPGAQYF,TGTGCCCGCAGGGCCGATATTTACCCTGGGGCGCAGTATTTT
TRBD1,NA,TRBV28,TRBJ2-1,CASSSPGTGGVGEQFF,TGTGCCAGCAGTTCGCCGGGGACAGGGGGCGTAGGTGAGCAGTTCTTC
NA,NA,TRBV11-2,TRBJ2-7,CASRSHRGGKGEQYF,TGTGCCAGCAGATCACATCGTGGGGGTAAGGGCGAGCAGTACTTC
NA,few,TRBV27,TRBJ1-4,CASSDDRQKLFF,TGTGCCAGCAGCGACGACAGGCAAAAACTGTTTTTT
NA,NA,TRBV12-3/TRBV12-4,TRBJ2-3,CASSHLGQDNADMQYF,TGTGCCAGCAGCCACCTGGGACAAGATAACGCAGATATGCAATATTTT
TRBD1,NA,TRBV3-1,TRBJ1-6,CASSQPGGNSPLHF,TGTGCCAGCAGCCAACCAGGGGGTAATTCACCCCTCCACTTT
TRBD2,NA,TRBV27,TRBJ2-1,CASSLGTSGRSEQFF,TGTGCCAGCAGTTTAGGGACTAGCGGGAGAAGTGAGCAGTTCTTC
TRBD2,few,TRBV12-3/TRBV12-4,TRBJ2-1,CASSRTSANEQFF,TGTGCCAGCAGCCGGACTAGCGCCAATGAGCAGTTCTTC
NA,few,TRBV7-8,TRBJ2-5,CASSWATLAPETQYF,TGTGCCAGCAGCTGGGCTACCCTAGCGCCCGAGACCCAGTACTTC
NA,NA,TRBV9,TRBJ1-2,CASSNRVDYGYTF,TGTGCCAGCAGCAACAGGGTCGACTACGGCTACACCTTC
NA,many,TRBV9,TRBJ2-1,CASSGGAAYNEQFF,TGTGCCAGCAGCGGGGGGGCCGCCTACAATGAGCAGTTCTTC
NA,NA,TRBV20-1,TRBJ2-2,CSAPDLSHLSGELFF,TGCAGTGCTCCTGACTTATCCCATTTATCCGGGGAGCTGTTTTTT
NA,few,TRBV3-1,TRBJ2-1,CASSRMAVNEQFF,TGTGCCAGCAGCCGCATGGCAGTAAATGAGCAGTTCTTC
NA,NA,TRBV12-3/TRBV12-4,TRBJ2-2,CASEKIHNTGELFF,TGTGCCAGCGAGAAGATTCACAACACCGGGGAGCTGTTTTTT
NA,few,TRBV6-6,TRBJ2-7,CASRNAAEQYF,TGTGCCAGCAGAAATGCCGCCGAGCAGTACTTC
NA,few,TRBV12-3/TRBV12-4,TRBJ1-6,CASSLGGFNSPPHF,TGTGCCAGCAGTTTAGGAGGATTTAATTCACCCCCCCACTTT
TRBD1,NA,TRBV29-1,TRBJ2-2,CSVEGFGAGGETGELFF,TGCAGCGTTGAAGGATTCGGGGCAGGGGGCGAGACCGGGGAGCTGTTTTTT
NA,few,TRBV13,TRBJ1-1,CASSSGRTNTEAFF,TGTGCCAGCAGCTCTGGGCGGACCAACACTGAAGCTTTCTTT
NA,NA,TRBV20-1,TRBJ2-3,CSASGGGLSPTSGDTQYF,TGCAGTGCATCGGGCGGGGGCCTCTCCCCTACCTCGGGTGATACGCAGTATTTT
NA,NA,TRBV7-3,TRBJ2-1,CASSEEQGRGGNEQFF,TGTGCCAGCAGCGAGGAACAGGGTCGTGGGGGGAATGAGCAGTTCTTC
TRBD2,NA,TRBV9,TRBJ2-1,CASSVPSGGPIEQFF,TGTGCCAGCAGCGTCCCTTCGGGGGGGCCCATTGAGCAGTTCTTC